This T cell receptor (beta chain) was recorded in a study of T cell responses to AZD1222 COVID-19 vaccine. Study-wide findings and caveats: Baseline seropositives among AZD1222 recipients totaled only 5 to 7. Without day 14 samples, only post-peak T cell repertoires were studied. Donors skewed white British and female; clonal diversity was possibly underestimated. Reports indicate that nearly half of spike-specific TCRs are directed at unmutated variant regions.

V was shortened by 0 bases and J by 0 bases, with 18 bases between the two germline ends. From germline, CDR1 is LGHNA and CDR2 YSLEER. This CDR3 is 19 amino acids long. For this clone: What it binds is not known.

The method was immunoSEQ multiplex PCR; TCRdb's version includes in-frame clones alone and lacks a portion of them. The sample includes around 99,000 clones, 70% to 90% of them seen just once. This specimen was peripheral blood, taken on day 0 of MenACWY control vaccination. The chain joins TRBV4-3 to TRBJ1-3; D unresolved. This TCR was sampled from an adult in good health. CDR3 amino acids: CASSQESTYERASGNTIYF. The DNA of the CDR3 is TGCGCCAGCAGCCAAGAAAGCACCTACGAGAGGGCCTCTGGAAACACCATATATTTT.